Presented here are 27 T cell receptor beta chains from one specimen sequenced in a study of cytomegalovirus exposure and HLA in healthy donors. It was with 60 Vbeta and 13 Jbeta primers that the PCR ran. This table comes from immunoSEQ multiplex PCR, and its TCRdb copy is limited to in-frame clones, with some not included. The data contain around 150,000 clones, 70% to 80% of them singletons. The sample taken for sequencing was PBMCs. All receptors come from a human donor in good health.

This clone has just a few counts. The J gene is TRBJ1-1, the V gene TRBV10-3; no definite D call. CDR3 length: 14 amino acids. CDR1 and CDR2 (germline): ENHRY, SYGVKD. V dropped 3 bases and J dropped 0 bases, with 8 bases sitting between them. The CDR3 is CAISDPGLNTEAFF. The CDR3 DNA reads TGTGCCATCAGTGATCCAGGTTTGAACACTGAAGCTTTCTTT.

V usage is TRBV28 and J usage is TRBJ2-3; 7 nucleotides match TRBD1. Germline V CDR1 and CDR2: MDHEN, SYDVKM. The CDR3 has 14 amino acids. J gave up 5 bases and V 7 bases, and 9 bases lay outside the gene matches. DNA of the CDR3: TGTGCCAGCATTAGCTTCCGGGACAGAGATACGCAGTATTTT. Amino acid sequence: CASISFRDRDTQYF.

CDR3 DNA: TGTGCCAGCAGTTTAAGGGGGGGTCAGCCCCAGCATTTT. Residues: CASSLRGGQPQHF. The rearrangement links TRBV27 to TRBJ1-5; TRBD1 is a possible D gene (6 bases). Germline V gene lookup returns CDR1 MNHEY and CDR2 SMNVEV (reference sequence). The V end lost 2 bases, the J end lost 6 bases, and 8 bases lay between the germline ends. The CDR3 length is 13 residues.

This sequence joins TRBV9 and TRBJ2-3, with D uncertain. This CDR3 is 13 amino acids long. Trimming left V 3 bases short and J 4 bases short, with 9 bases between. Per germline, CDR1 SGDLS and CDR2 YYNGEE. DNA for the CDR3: TGTGCCAGCAGCGCCCTCAGTTCAGATACGCAGTATTTT. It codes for CASSALSSDTQYF. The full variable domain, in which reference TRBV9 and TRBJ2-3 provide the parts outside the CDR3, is DSGVTQTPKHLITATGQRVTLRCSPRSGDLSVYWYQQSLDQGLQFLIQYYNGEERAKGNILERFSAQQFPDLHSELNLSSLELGDSALYFCASSALSSDTQYFGPGTRLTVL.

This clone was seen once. The CDR3 reads CASSLDGGAGGEQYF. CDR3 DNA: TGCGCCAGCAGCTTGGACGGGGGTGCTGGGGGCGAGCAGTACTTC. The chain carries TRBV5-1 and TRBJ2-7; weak D call: TRBD2 (6 bases). Germline values: CDR1 SGHRS, CDR2 YFSETQ. The CDR3 length is 15 residues. The V end lost 0 bases, the J end lost 6 bases, and 16 bases lay between the germline ends. The full variable domain, rest sourced from reference TRBV5-1 and TRBJ2-7, is KAGVTQTPRYLIKTRGQQVTLSCSPISGHRSVSWYQQTPGQGLQFLFEYFSETQRNKGNFPGRFSGRQFSNSRSEMNVSTLELGDSALYLCASSLDGGAGGEQYFGPGTRLTVT.

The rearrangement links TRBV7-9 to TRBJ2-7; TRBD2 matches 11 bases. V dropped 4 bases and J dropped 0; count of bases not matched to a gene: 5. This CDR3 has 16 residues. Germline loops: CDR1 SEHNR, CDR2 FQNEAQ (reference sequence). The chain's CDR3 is CASSSPTSGSSYEQYF. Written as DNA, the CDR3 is TGTGCCAGCAGCTCCCCCACTAGCGGGAGCTCCTACGAGCAGTACTTC.

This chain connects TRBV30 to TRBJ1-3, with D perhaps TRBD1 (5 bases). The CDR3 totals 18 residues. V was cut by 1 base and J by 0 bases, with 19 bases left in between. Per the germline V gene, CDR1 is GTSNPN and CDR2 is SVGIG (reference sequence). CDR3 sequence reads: CAWSGVRSTGASGNTIYF. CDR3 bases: TGTGCCTGGAGTGGCGTTCGGAGTACAGGAGCCTCTGGAAACACCATATATTTT.

The CDR3 DNA reads TGTGCCAGCAGCCTGGGGACTAGCGGGAGTGGCGGGGAGCTGTTTTTT. Its protein product is CASSLGTSGSGGELFF. The gene calls are TRBV4-2 and TRBJ2-2, with TRBD2 matching 14 bases. Per germline, CDR1 LGHNA and CDR2 YNFKEQ. Losses at the gene ends were 4 bases for V and 7 bases for J; bases not matched to a gene: 5. The CDR3 extends over 16 amino acids.

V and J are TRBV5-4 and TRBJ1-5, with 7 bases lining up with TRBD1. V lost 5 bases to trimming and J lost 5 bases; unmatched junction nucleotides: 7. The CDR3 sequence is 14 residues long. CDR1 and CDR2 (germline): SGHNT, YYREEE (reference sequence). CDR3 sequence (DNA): TGTGCCAGCAGTCGACAGGGTGAGGATCAGCCCCAGCATTTT. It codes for CASSRQGEDQPQHF.

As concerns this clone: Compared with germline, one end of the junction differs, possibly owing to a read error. CDR3 in DNA: TGTGCCAGTAGTGATTACAGGGAGAACTATGGCTACCCCTTC. Its protein product is CASSDYRENYGYPF. The chain recombines TRBV19 with TRBJ1-2; the D gene is possibly TRBD1 (6 bases). The CDR3 contains 14 residues. The germline CDR1 and CDR2 sequences are LNHDA and SQIVND (reference sequence).

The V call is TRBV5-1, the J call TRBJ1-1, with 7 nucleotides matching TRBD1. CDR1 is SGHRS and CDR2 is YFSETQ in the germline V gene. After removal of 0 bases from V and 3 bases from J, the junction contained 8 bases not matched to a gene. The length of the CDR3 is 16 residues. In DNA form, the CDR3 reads TGCGCCAGCAGCTTGGGAGCCCTGGGACAGTACACTGAAGCTTTCTTT. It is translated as CASSLGALGQYTEAFF. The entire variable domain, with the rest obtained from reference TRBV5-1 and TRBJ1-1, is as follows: KAGVTQTPRYLIKTRGQQVTLSCSPISGHRSVSWYQQTPGQGLQFLFEYFSETQRNKGNFPGRFSGRQFSNSRSEMNVSTLELGDSALYLCASSLGALGQYTEAFFGQGTRLTVV.

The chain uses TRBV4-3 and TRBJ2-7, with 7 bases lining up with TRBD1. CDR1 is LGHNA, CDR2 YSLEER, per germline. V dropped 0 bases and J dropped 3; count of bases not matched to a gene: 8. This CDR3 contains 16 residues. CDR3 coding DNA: TGCGCCAGCAGCCAAGATCCCCGGAACAGGGGCTACGAGCAGTACTTC. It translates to CASSQDPRNRGYEQYF.

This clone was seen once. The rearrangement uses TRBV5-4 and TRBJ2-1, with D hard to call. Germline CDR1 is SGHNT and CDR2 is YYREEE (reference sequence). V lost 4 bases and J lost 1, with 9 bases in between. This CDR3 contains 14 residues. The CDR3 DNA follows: TGTGCCAGCAGCCGCTCTACTTCCTACAATGAGCAGTTCTTC. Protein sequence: CASSRSTSYNEQFF.

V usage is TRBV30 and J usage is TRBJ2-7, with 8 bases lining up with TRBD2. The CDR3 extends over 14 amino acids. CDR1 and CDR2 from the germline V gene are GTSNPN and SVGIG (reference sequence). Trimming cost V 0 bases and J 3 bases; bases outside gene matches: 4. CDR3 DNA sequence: TGTGCCTGGAGTGTTCAGCGGGGGTACTACGAGCAGTACTTC. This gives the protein CAWSVQRGYYEQYF.

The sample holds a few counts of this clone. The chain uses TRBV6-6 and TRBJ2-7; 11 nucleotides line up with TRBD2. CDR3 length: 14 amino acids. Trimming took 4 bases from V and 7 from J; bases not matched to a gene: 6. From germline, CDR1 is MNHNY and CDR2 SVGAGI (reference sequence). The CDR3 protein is CASSSSGTSGEQYF. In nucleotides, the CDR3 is TGTGCCAGCAGTTCCTCCGGGACTAGCGGAGAGCAGTACTTC.

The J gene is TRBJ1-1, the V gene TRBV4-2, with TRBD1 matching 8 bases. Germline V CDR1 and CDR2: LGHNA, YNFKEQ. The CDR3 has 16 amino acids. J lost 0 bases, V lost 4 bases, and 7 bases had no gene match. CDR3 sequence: CASSPGQVLMNTEAFF. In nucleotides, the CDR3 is TGTGCCAGCAGCCCGGGACAGGTACTTATGAACACTGAAGCTTTCTTT.

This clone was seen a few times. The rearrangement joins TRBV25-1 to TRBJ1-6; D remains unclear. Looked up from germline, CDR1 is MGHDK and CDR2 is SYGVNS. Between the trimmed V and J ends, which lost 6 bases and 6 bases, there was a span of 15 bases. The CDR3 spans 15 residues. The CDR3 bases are TGTGCCAGCAGAGCGCGGACGGGAGCTAATTCACCCCTCCACTTT. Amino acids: CASRARTGANSPLHF.

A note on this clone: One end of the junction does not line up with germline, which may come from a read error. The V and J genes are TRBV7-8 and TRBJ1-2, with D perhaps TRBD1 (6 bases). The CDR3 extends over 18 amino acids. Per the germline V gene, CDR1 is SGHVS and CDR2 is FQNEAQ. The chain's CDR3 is CASSLWTAAKRINYGYPF. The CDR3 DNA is TGTGCCAGCAGCCTTTGGACAGCCGCGAAACGGATTAACTATGGCTACCCCTTC.

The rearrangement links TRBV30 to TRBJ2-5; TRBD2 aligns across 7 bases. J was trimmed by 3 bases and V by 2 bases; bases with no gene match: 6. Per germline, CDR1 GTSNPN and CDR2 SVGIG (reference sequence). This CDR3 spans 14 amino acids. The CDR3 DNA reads TGTGCCTGGAGTTACTCCGGGACTAAAGAGACCCAGTACTTC. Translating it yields CAWSYSGTKETQYF.

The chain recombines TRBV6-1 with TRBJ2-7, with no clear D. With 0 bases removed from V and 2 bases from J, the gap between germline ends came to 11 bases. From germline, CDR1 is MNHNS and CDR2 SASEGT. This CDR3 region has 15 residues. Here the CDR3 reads CASSEALRSAYEQYF. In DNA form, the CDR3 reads TGTGCCAGCAGTGAAGCGTTGAGATCCGCCTACGAGCAGTACTTC.

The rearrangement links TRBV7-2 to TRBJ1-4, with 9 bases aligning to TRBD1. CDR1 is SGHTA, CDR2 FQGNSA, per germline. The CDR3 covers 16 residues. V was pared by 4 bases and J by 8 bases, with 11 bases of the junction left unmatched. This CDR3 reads CASSSSRDREDEKLFF. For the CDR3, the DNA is TGTGCCAGCAGCTCCTCCCGGGACAGGGAGGACGAAAAACTGTTTTTT.

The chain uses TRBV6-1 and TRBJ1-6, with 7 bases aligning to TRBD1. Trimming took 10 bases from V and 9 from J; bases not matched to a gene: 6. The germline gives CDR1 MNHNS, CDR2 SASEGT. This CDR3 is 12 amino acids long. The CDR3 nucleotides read TGTGCCACAGACAGGGAGAGTTCACCCCTCCACTTT. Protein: CATDRESSPLHF.

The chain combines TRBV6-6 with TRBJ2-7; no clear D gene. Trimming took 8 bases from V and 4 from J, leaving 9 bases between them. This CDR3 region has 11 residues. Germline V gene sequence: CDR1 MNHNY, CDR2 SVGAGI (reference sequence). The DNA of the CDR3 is TGTGCCAGCTTCACTTGGTACGAGCAGTACTTC. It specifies CASFTWYEQYF.

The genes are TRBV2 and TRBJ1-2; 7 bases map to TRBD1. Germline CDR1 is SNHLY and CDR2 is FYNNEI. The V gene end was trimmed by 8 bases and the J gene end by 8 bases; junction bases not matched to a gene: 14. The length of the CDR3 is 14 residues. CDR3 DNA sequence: TGTGCCAGCCAGAGCCGGCCGACAGGGAACGGCTACACCTTC. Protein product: CASQSRPTGNGYTF.

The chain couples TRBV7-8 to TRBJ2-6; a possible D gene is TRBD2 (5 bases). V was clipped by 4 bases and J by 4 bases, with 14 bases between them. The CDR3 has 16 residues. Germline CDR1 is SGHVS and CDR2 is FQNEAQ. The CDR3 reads CASSWTVRGGANVLTF. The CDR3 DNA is TGTGCCAGCAGCTGGACCGTACGAGGGGGGGCCAACGTCCTGACTTTC.

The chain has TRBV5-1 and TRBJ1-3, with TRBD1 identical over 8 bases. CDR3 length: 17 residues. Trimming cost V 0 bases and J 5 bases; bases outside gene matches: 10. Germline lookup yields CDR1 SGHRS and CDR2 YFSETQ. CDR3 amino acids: CASSLEGTGGQRNTIYF. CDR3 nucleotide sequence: TGCGCCAGCAGCTTGGAGGGAACAGGGGGTCAAAGAAACACCATATATTTT.

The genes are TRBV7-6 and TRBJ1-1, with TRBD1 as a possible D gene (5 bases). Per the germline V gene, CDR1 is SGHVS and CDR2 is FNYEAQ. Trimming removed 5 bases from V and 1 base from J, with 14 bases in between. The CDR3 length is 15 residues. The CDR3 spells CASSPGLGGNTEAFF. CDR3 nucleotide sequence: TGTGCCAGCAGCCCAGGCCTGGGGGGGAACACTGAAGCTTTCTTT.